These 27 T cell receptor beta chains share one sample of origin, sequenced in a study of T cells after yellow fever vaccination. TCRdb recomputed calls from the 5' RACE reads with MiXCR, one row per CDR3 protein. In the table there are hundreds of thousands of distinct CDR3 sequences, around 4% of which are singletons. This specimen was PBMCs, taken on the day of the yellow fever booster vaccination. The receptor set was obtained from a man aged 18 to 29 who received the YFV17D yellow fever vaccine.

The rearrangement joins TRBV4-1 to TRBJ2-2; D might be TRBD1 (6 bases). CDR1 and CDR2 (germline): MGHRA, YSYEKL. There are 14 residues in the CDR3. V dropped 6 bases and J dropped 2 bases, with 10 bases sitting between them. CDR3 coding DNA: TGCGCCAGCAGGTACAGGGTTAACACCGGGGAGCTGTTTTTT. It translates to CASRYRVNTGELFF.

This clonotype showed up many times. V gene TRBV18 combines with J gene TRBJ2-1, with a weak D call TRBD2 (5 bases). Between the trimmed V and J ends, which lost 1 base and 7 bases, there was a span of 11 bases. Germline V gene sequence: CDR1 KGHSH, CDR2 LQKENI. The CDR3 covers 14 residues. CDR3 in amino acids: CASSPREGRNEQFF. The CDR3 DNA reads as TGTGCCAGCTCACCACGAGAGGGTCGGAATGAGCAGTTCTTC.

At least ten counts were recorded for this clonotype. J is TRBJ2-1 and V is TRBV6-6; tentatively, D is TRBD2 (6 bases). CDR1 MNHNY and CDR2 SVGAGI come from the germline V gene (reference sequence). The CDR3 consists of 17 residues. V lost 2 bases to trimming and J lost 8 bases, with 22 bases between them. The CDR3 spells CASSYGWRGALVHEQFF. As DNA, the CDR3 is TGTGCCAGCAGTTACGGGTGGAGGGGCGCCTTAGTTCATGAGCAGTTCTTC.

There are many counts of this clonotype. The CDR3 region is CASSQEQHADRGSGYTF. CDR3 nucleotides: TGCGCCAGCAGCCAAGAACAACACGCGGACCGCGGGAGTGGCTACACCTTC. The chain links TRBV4-1 to TRBJ1-2; D unclear. This CDR3 is 17 amino acids long. Germline lookup yields CDR1 MGHRA and CDR2 YSYEKL. Trimming shortened V by 0 bases and J by 7 bases, and 21 bases separated the two germline ends.

The genes are TRBV6-5 and TRBJ2-7; TRBD1 aligns across 10 bases. The CDR3 length is 14 residues. CDR1 is MNHEY and CDR2 is SVGAGI in the germline V gene. V shed 5 bases, J shed 2 bases, and the junction held 3 bases outside the gene matches. The CDR3 here is CASSIGTGAYEQYF. The CDR3 DNA sequence: TGTGCCAGCAGTATCGGGACAGGGGCCTACGAGCAGTACTTC.

V is TRBV6-6 and J is TRBJ2-7; D may be TRBD2 (6 bases). The V and J ends lost 1 base and 5 bases respectively, with 9 bases between them. Germline CDR1 and CDR2: MNHNY and SVGAGI (reference sequence). The CDR3 sequence is 13 residues long. CDR3: CASSYYPGDEQYV. As DNA, the CDR3 is TGTGCCAGCAGTTACTATCCGGGGGACGAGCAGTACGTC.

The table lists this clonotype with a few counts. This rearrangement joins TRBV7-2 to TRBJ2-7; possibly TRBD1 for D (5 bases). Germline values: CDR1 SGHTA, CDR2 FQGNSA. The CDR3 runs to 14 residues. Trimming removed 4 bases from V and 5 bases from J, with 15 bases in between. The DNA for the CDR3 is TGTGCCAGCAGCTCGGAAGGACATTCTCACGAGCAGTACTTC. Protein: CASSSEGHSHEQYF.

The table lists this clonotype with many counts. Its ends do not fully match the called genes, so a read error is possible. The genes are TRBV7-2 and TRBJ2-5, with D unresolved. The CDR3 consists of 13 residues. The V gene's germline CDR1 is SGHTA and CDR2 FQGNSA. As DNA, the CDR3 is TGCGCCAGCAGCTTGGGAAGACAAGAGACCCAGTACTTC. As protein: CASSLGRQETQYF.

This clonotype was detected ten times or more. The V gene is TRBV7-9, the J gene TRBJ1-2; D call uncertain. The V and J ends lost 1 base and 2 bases respectively, with 11 bases between them. The germline V gene has CDR1 SEHNR and CDR2 FQNEAQ (reference sequence). This CDR3 has 15 amino acids. CDR3 bases: TGTGCCAGCAGCTTAGATGCCCTACGGAACTATGGCTACACCTTC. Amino acids: CASSLDALRNYGYTF.

This clonotype appeared a few times. The chain couples TRBV5-1 to TRBJ2-7; TRBD1 agrees at 7 bases. Unmatched junction bases numbered 2, after V lost 0 bases and J lost 2 bases. The CDR3 is 14 residues long. Germline CDR1 SGHRS, CDR2 YFSETQ. CDR3 nucleotide sequence: TGCGCCAGCAGCTTGGACGGGACAGCCTACGAGCAGTACTTC. Amino acids: CASSLDGTAYEQYF.

This clonotype was counted many times. The rearrangement links TRBV6-2 or TRBV6-3 to TRBJ1-1; D might be TRBD1 (6 bases). This CDR3 spans 15 amino acids. V lost 4 bases, J lost 1 base, and 13 bases lay in between. CDR1 and CDR2 from the germline V gene are MNHEY and SVGEGT. CDR3 sequence (DNA): TGTGCCAGCAGTTTACAGGGCCGGGGGAACACTGAAGCTTTCTTT. This gives the protein CASSLQGRGNTEAFF.

This clonotype was found a few times. This chain connects TRBV3-1 to TRBJ1-5; maybe TRBD1 (6 bases). V was trimmed by 1 base and J by 7 bases, leaving 17 bases between them. Germline V gene lookup returns CDR1 LGHDT and CDR2 YNNKEL (reference sequence). CDR3 length: 16 amino acids. CDR3 in DNA: TGTGCCAGCAGCCAAGCCGGTTCGGGGGGGCGGCAGCCCCAGCATTTT. Residues: CASSQAGSGGRQPQHF.

Many counts were recorded for this clonotype. The rearrangement joins TRBV24-1 to TRBJ2-2, with D unresolved. The CDR3 is 16 residues long. The V end was cut by 2 bases, the J end by 0 bases, with 9 bases between. Germline V CDR1 and CDR2: KGHDR, SFDVKD. CDR3 sequence (DNA): TGTGCCACCAGTGATTATATGAGCTCGAACACCGGGGAGCTGTTTTTT. Translating gives CATSDYMSSNTGELFF.

This clonotype was detected many times. V is TRBV4-2 and J is TRBJ2-7; D is ambiguous. The CDR3 runs to 16 residues. Germline CDR1 LGHNA, CDR2 YNFKEQ. Trimming took off 4 bases at V and 6 bases at J, with 22 bases between the two ends. Here the CDR3 reads CASSPHKDMVPCEQYV. CDR3 bases: TGTGCCAGCAGCCCCCACAAGGATATGGTTCCGTGCGAGCAGTACGTC.

Many counts were recorded for this clonotype. The V and J genes are TRBV7-3 and TRBJ2-3; 7 bases agree with TRBD1. The CDR3 length is 16 residues. CDR1 and CDR2 from the germline V gene are SGHTA and FQGTGA. The ends lost 5 bases at V and 0 bases at J; junction bases unmatched: 8. The CDR3 here is CASSTHRDSSTDTQYF. In DNA form, the CDR3 reads TGTGCCAGCAGCACCCACCGGGACAGCAGCACAGATACGCAGTATTTT.

The genes are TRBV12-3 or TRBV12-4 and TRBJ2-7; no reliable D call. CDR3 length: 16 amino acids. Trimming took 1 base from V and 3 from J, leaving 16 bases between them. The CDR3 loop is CASSLEATGDFYEQYF. CDR3 bases: TGTGCCAGCAGTTTAGAGGCTACCGGAGATTTCTACGAGCAGTACTTC.

This clonotype was seen a handful of times. V usage is TRBV5-1 and J usage is TRBJ2-3; 10 positions match TRBD2. Germline CDR1 and CDR2: SGHRS and YFSETQ. CDR3 size: 16 residues. V gave up 1 base and J gave up 4 bases; unmatched junction bases: 6. The DNA for the CDR3 is TGCGCCAGCAGCTTGACGCTAGCGGGGGTCCCAGATACGCAGTATTTT. It specifies CASSLTLAGVPDTQYF.

V is TRBV7-2 and J is TRBJ2-3; 7 bases align to TRBD2. Trimming removed 2 bases from V and 6 bases from J; junction bases left unmatched: 5. Germline lookup yields CDR1 SGHTA and CDR2 FQGNSA. The CDR3 loop spans 14 amino acids. CDR3 sequence reads: CASSLWEGSDTQYF. The CDR3 DNA is TGTGCCAGCAGCTTATGGGAGGGATCGGATACGCAGTATTTT.

Ten or more counts support this clonotype. The chain has TRBV29-1 and TRBJ2-5; TRBD2 is a possible D gene (5 bases). In germline, CDR1 is SQVTM, CDR2 ANQGSEA. Trimming took off 4 bases at V and 5 bases at J, with 11 bases between the two ends. This CDR3 comprises 12 residues. CDR3 in DNA: TGCAGCGTTGCTTTTCCGGGGGAGACCCAGTACTTC. It codes for CSVAFPGETQYF.

This clonotype was seen ten or more times. The V and J genes are TRBV7-2 and TRBJ1-2; D not resolved. Trimming took 5 bases from V and 3 from J, leaving 19 bases between them. CDR3 length: 16 amino acids. Germline V gene lookup returns CDR1 SGHTA and CDR2 FQGNSA. This CDR3 reads CASSPGWTAVDYGYTF. The CDR3 region has the DNA TGTGCCAGCAGCCCAGGTTGGACTGCCGTGGACTATGGCTACACCTTC.

The sample holds many counts of this clonotype. This rearrangement joins TRBV5-1 to TRBJ2-1; 12 positions match TRBD2. CDR1 and CDR2 (germline): SGHRS, YFSETQ. The CDR3 runs 16 residues. V gave up 0 bases and J gave up 8 bases; unmatched junction bases: 6. CDR3 protein: CASSLVGTSGSYEQFF. The CDR3 nucleotides are TGCGCCAGCAGCTTGGTTGGGACTAGCGGGTCCTATGAGCAGTTCTTC.

The sample holds many counts of this clonotype. This chain connects TRBV7-2 to TRBJ2-7; TRBD1 aligns across 9 bases. The ends lost 5 bases at V and 4 bases at J; junction bases unmatched: 3. The CDR3 contains 13 residues. Germline loops: CDR1 SGHTA, CDR2 FQGNSA. The CDR3 sequence: CASSRDRVYEQYF. In DNA, the CDR3 is TGTGCCAGCAGCCGGGACAGGGTATACGAGCAGTACTTC.

This clonotype was detected many times. V is TRBV5-1 and J is TRBJ2-3; D may be TRBD2 (5 bases). Trimming took 3 bases from V and 5 from J, leaving 16 bases between them. The germline V gene encodes CDR1 SGHRS and CDR2 YFSETQ. The CDR3 runs 15 residues. The chain's CDR3 is CASSSGNPNGDTQYF. CDR3 in DNA: TGCGCCAGCAGCTCCGGGAACCCCAACGGAGATACGCAGTATTTT. Using reference TRBV5-1 and TRBJ2-3 for the parts outside the CDR3, the full variable domain is KAGVTQTPRYLIKTRGQQVTLSCSPISGHRSVSWYQQTPGQGLQFLFEYFSETQRNKGNFPGRFSGRQFSNSRSEMNVSTLELGDSALYLCASSSGNPNGDTQYFGPGTRLTVL.

This clonotype was seen many times. The chain links TRBV3-1 to TRBJ1-6; TRBD1 agrees at 12 bases. V lost 3 bases and J lost 2; bases outside the gene matches: 8. CDR3 length: 19 amino acids. The V gene's germline CDR1 is LGHDT and CDR2 YNNKEL (reference sequence). The CDR3 bases are TGTGCCAGCAGCCATGGGCCGGGACAGGGGGCGACCTATAATTCACCCCTCCACTTT. Translated: CASSHGPGQGATYNSPLHF.

This sequence joins TRBV12-3 or TRBV12-4 and TRBJ2-2, with TRBD1 matching over 7 bases. This CDR3 has 17 amino acids. The J segment lost 5 bases and the V segment lost 8 bases, leaving 17 bases of the junction unmatched. CDR3 protein: CASRPSSGTDVTGELFF. The CDR3 region has the DNA TGTGCCAGCCGACCCTCCTCCGGGACAGACGTAACCGGGGAGCTGTTTTTT.

This clonotype was observed a handful of times. This rearrangement joins TRBV6-2 or TRBV6-3 to TRBJ2-7; 11 bases map to TRBD1. This CDR3 spans 20 amino acids. J gave up 1 base and V 0 bases, and 14 bases lay outside the gene matches. Germline V lookup: CDR1 MNHEY, CDR2 SVGEGT. The CDR3, as DNA: TGTGCCAGCAGTTACTCGGCTTGGGACAGGGGGTCGCTGGTGTCCTACGAGCAGTACTTC. It specifies CASSYSAWDRGSLVSYEQYF.

This clonotype appeared a few times. The chain couples TRBV6-5 to TRBJ2-7, with D possibly being TRBD2 (5 bases). The CDR3 runs 14 residues. The germline V and J ends were trimmed by 5 bases and 3 bases, with 14 bases remaining between them. Per the germline V gene, CDR1 is MNHEY and CDR2 is SVGAGI. CDR3 protein: CASSPPTGNYEQYF. For the CDR3, the DNA is TGTGCCAGCAGTCCCCCGACGGGGAACTACGAGCAGTACTTC.